The present T cell receptor (beta chain) was sequenced within a study of OX40 agonist ivuxolimab in advanced cancers. The assay was immunoSEQ multiplex PCR, and TCRdb's table has in-frame clones only and misses some. This table has fewer than 130,000 clones, 89% appearing once. The input for sequencing was CD4+ or CD8+ T cells sorted from blood, taken in a trial of the OX40 agonist ivuxolimab. The clonotype comes from an adult with an advanced solid tumor such as melanoma, head and neck, liver or kidney cancer.

CDR3 sequence reads: CASSQDGTSGETQYF. CDR3 DNA sequence: TGCGCCAGCAGCCAAGACGGGACTAGCGGAGAGACCCAGTACTTC. This sequence joins TRBV4-3 and TRBJ2-5; TRBD2 aligns across 11 bases. This CDR3 is built from 15 residues. Trimming removed 0 bases from V and 4 bases from J; junction bases left unmatched: 1. Germline V gene data show CDR1 as LGHNA and CDR2 as YSLEER.